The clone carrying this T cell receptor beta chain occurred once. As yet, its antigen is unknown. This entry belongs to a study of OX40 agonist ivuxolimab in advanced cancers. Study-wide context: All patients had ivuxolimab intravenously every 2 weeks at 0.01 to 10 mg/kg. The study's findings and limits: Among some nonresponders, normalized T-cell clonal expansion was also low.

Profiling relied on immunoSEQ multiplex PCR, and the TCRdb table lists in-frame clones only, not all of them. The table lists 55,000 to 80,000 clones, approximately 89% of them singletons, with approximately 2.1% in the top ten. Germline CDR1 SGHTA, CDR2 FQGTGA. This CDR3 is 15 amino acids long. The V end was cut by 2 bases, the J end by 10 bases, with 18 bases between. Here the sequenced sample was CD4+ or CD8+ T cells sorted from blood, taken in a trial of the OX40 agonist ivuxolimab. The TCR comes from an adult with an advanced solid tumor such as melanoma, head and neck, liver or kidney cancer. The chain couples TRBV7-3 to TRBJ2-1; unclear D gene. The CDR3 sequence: CASSLEGSTPREQFF. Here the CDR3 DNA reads TGTGCCAGCAGCTTAGAAGGTTCAACGCCGAGGGAGCAGTTCTTC.